This is a list of T cell receptor beta chains from one sample in a study of metastatic and nonmetastatic thyroid tumors. TCRdb reanalyzed the PCR reads with MiXCR. In the table there are about 85,000 clones, about 9.1% of which are singletons. Sequences were obtained from blood. The source of these receptors is a female donor with papillary thyroid cancer or a benign thyroid nodule (not recorded which). Some clones in this sample may be carry-over from other donors' samples. CDR3s include the opening cysteine and the closing phenylalanine or tryptophan. The order of the fields is V gene, D gene, CDR3 length, J gene, clone size, CDR3 DNA, CDR3 protein. D genes are given only for firm matches. The size field reads once, few or many counts, or a class when the clone is expanded.

TRBV7-7	NA	13	TRBJ2-6	many	TGTGCCAGCGGCCTCTTTGGGGCCAACGTCCTGACTTTC	CASGLFGANVLTF
TRBV19	NA	13	TRBJ1-1	few	TGTGCCAGTAGTAACGAGGGTACCGCTGAAGCTTTCTTT	CASSNEGTAEAFF
TRBV7-3	NA	12	TRBJ2-1	few	TGTGCCAGCAGCTCCGATAACAATGAGCAGTTCTTC	CASSSDNNEQFF
TRBV27	NA	14	TRBJ1-6	many	TGTGCCAGCAGACGGACGCAATCCCAATCACCCCTCCACTTT	CASRRTQSQSPLHF
TRBV11-2	NA	16	TRBJ2-1	few	TGTGCCAGCAGCCCGGGCCGTGGGGGCCGGTACAATGAGCAGTTCTTC	CASSPGRGGRYNEQFF
TRBV10-1	NA	15	TRBJ2-2	many	TGCGCCAGCAGTGAGGAGGGCCTGGACACCGGGGAGCTGTTTTTT	CASSEEGLDTGELFF
TRBV12-3/TRBV12-4	NA	17	TRBJ1-6	many	TGTGCCAGCAGTTTATGGCGGGAAAGCTCCTATAATTCACCCCTCCACTTT	CASSLWRESSYNSPLHF
TRBV20-1	TRBD2	16	TRBJ2-7	many	TGCAGTGCTGCTCGCTGGGGGGGGACTGTATCCTACGAGCAGTACTTC	CSAARWGGTVSYEQYF
TRBV15	NA	15	TRBJ2-3	many	TGTGCCACCAGCAGAGATGCTAGGGGCACAGATACGCAGTATTTT	CATSRDARGTDTQYF
TRBV6-6	TRBD1	16	TRBJ1-5	many	TGTGCCAGCAGTTACGTTCTGGGGACAGAGAATCAGCCCCAGCATTTT	CASSYVLGTENQPQHF